Listed below are T cell receptor beta chains from one sample, sequenced in a study of PD-L1 blockade in urothelial cancer. Using immunoSEQ multiplex PCR, the repertoire was profiled, and TCRdb retains in-frame clones only, with some absent. The sample has 20,000 to 25,000 clones; approximately 89% are singletons. Sequencing used PBMCs, obtained around atezolizumab (anti-PD-L1) treatment. The receptor set was obtained from a woman aged 60-75 years with urothelial cancer. The CDR3 runs from the conserved cysteine through the conserved F or W. Each record gives: CDR3 length, D gene, V gene, J gene, clone size, CDR3 DNA, CDR3 protein. D genes are given only for firm matches. Rows may omit the clone size; those that give it use once, few, many or a size class.

14	.	TRBV6-5	TRBJ2-5	.	TGTGCCAGCAGTTACCAGACAGCCCGAGAGACCCAGTACTTC	CASSYQTARETQYF
15	TRBD1	TRBV5-6	TRBJ2-1	.	TGTGCCAGCAGCTCCCGGGACAGGGCGTCCAATGAGCAGTTCTTC	CASSSRDRASNEQFF
13	TRBD1	TRBV29-1	TRBJ1-2	.	TGCAGCGTTCATCAGGGGGCGGGAGTTCACGGCACCTTC	CSVHQGAGVHGTF
16	TRBD2	TRBV27	TRBJ2-5	.	TGTGCCAGCAGTCCACTAGCGGGAGGGCCCGGAGAGACCCAGTACTTC	CASSPLAGGPGETQYF
16	TRBD1	TRBV9	TRBJ2-3	.	TGTGCCAGCAGCGGAACAGGGGGCCGAGTGACAGATACGCAGTATTTT	CASSGTGGRVTDTQYF
18	TRBD2	TRBV28	TRBJ2-3	.	TGTGCCAGCAGTTTCACGGCTAGCGGGAGAGCTAGCACAGATACGCAGTATTTT	CASSFTASGRASTDTQYF
15	.	TRBV6-1	TRBJ1-5	.	TGTGCCAGCAGTGAAGGGGGGGGAAACAATCAGCCCCAGCATTTT	CASSEGGGNNQPQHF
14	.	TRBV19	TRBJ2-1	.	TGTGCCAGTAGTATCGGCAGAGACGCGGCTGAGCAGTTCTTC	CASSIGRDAAEQFF
16	TRBD1	TRBV29-1	TRBJ1-3	.	TGCAGCGTTGAATCTCCAGGGGGCGCGAGTCGGAACACCATATATTTT	CSVESPGGASRNTIYF
13	TRBD2	TRBV2	TRBJ2-7	.	TGTGCCAGGGGTCCGGCTAGCGGCTACGAGCAGTACTTC	CARGPASGYEQYF
14	TRBD1	TRBV6-6	TRBJ1-4	.	TGTGCCAGCACCGAGGGACAGTCTTTTGAAAAACTGTTTTTT	CASTEGQSFEKLFF
18	TRBD2	TRBV13	TRBJ2-1	once	TGTGCCAGCAGCTCCGACACGGGACTAGCGGGGGGTTACAATGAGCAGTTCTTC	CASSSDTGLAGGYNEQFF
16	TRBD1	TRBV15	TRBJ2-3	once	TGTGCCACCAGTAGAGGACAGGGACCTATCACAGATACGCAGTATTTT	CATSRGQGPITDTQYF
17	TRBD1	TRBV27	TRBJ1-5	.	TGTGCCAGCAGTTTTGGGACAGCTGGAGGGACCAATCAGCCCCAGCATTTT	CASSFGTAGGTNQPQHF
16	.	TRBV25-1	TRBJ2-3	.	TGTGCCAGCAGCCGGGGAGGTTTCGAAAGCACAGATACGCAGTATTTT	CASSRGGFESTDTQYF
14	TRBD2	TRBV9	TRBJ2-7	.	TGTGCCAGCAGCGTAGCGGGGGGGATTCGGGAGCAGTACTTC	CASSVAGGIREQYF
11	.	TRBV11-3	TRBJ2-3	.	TGTGCCAGCAGCCTCACAGATACGCAGTATTTT	CASSLTDTQYF
14	.	TRBV9	TRBJ2-6	.	TGTGCCAGCAGCGGCGACTCTGGGGCCAACGTCCTGACTTTC	CASSGDSGANVLTF
20	.	TRBV21-1	TRBJ1-2	medium-sized	TGTGCCAGCAGCACTAATCGACAAGGGGCTCGCGGCCCGTATAACTATGGCTACACCTTC	CASSTNRQGARGPYNYGYTF
14	.	TRBV19	TRBJ1-1	.	TGTGCCAGTCGGTTGGGCAGGGTGAACACTGAAGCTTTCTTT	CASRLGRVNTEAFF
16	.	TRBV18	TRBJ2-7	.	TGTGCCAGCTCAGTACAGAAAGACAGGTGGCCCTACGAGCAGTACTTC	CASSVQKDRWPYEQYF
16	TRBD1	TRBV5-1	TRBJ1-3	.	TGCGCCAGCAGCCCGACAGGGGGCAGCTCTGGAAACACCATATATTTT	CASSPTGGSSGNTIYF
16	.	TRBV5-6	TRBJ2-1	once	TGTGCCAGCAGCTTGGTTCGGGTATTCCTACAATATGAGCAGTTCTTC	CASSLVRVFLQYEQFF
14	TRBD1	TRBV7-6	TRBJ2-1	.	TGTGCCAGCAGCTTAGAGACAGGGCGCGATGAGCAGTTCTTC	CASSLETGRDEQFF
14	TRBD1	TRBV7-2	TRBJ1-2	.	TGTGCCAGCAGCCCGACGACAGGGATCTATGGCTACACCTTC	CASSPTTGIYGYTF
15	TRBD2	TRBV6-6	TRBJ2-7	.	TGTGCCAGCAGTTACGAGGCGGGAGTTTACGGAGAGCAGTACTTC	CASSYEAGVYGEQYF
13	.	TRBV6-5	TRBJ2-7	medium-sized	TGTGCCAGCAGTACAGGGACCCTCTACGAGCAGTACTTC	CASSTGTLYEQYF
16	TRBD1	TRBV5-1	TRBJ2-1	.	TGCGCCAGCAGCCCCTGGGACAGGGGTTCCTACAATGAGCAGTTCTTC	CASSPWDRGSYNEQFF
15	.	TRBV6-5	TRBJ1-3	.	TGTGCCAGCATTATGCAGGGTTCCTCTGGAAACACCATATATTTT	CASIMQGSSGNTIYF
13	.	TRBV7-9	TRBJ1-1	.	TGTGCCAGCAGCCAAGGGGTGAACACTGAAGCTTTCTTT	CASSQGVNTEAFF
16	TRBD1	TRBV2	TRBJ2-1	.	TGTGCCAGCAGGCGGGACAGGGGGGTTGAAGGGAATGAGCAGTTCTTC	CASRRDRGVEGNEQFF
16	TRBD2	TRBV5-4	TRBJ2-2	.	TGTGCCAGCAGCTCTGTAGCGGGAGGGATCACCGGGGAGCTGTTTTTT	CASSSVAGGITGELFF
15	TRBD2	TRBV9	TRBJ2-1	.	TGTGCCAGCAGCGTAGGACTAGCGGACCAGGATGAGCAGTTCTTC	CASSVGLADQDEQFF
13	.	TRBV19	TRBJ1-5	.	TGTGCCAGTAGTACCACTGAAAATCAGCCCCAGCATTTT	CASSTTENQPQHF
13	.	TRBV7-9	TRBJ2-3	once	TGTGCCAGCAGCTTAGACAGGCCAGATACGCAGTATTTT	CASSLDRPDTQYF
17	TRBD1	TRBV5-1	TRBJ1-2	.	TGCGCCAGCAGGCCCGGGACAGGGGCCTCCCCGTCGGATGGCTACACCTTC	CASRPGTGASPSDGYTF
13	TRBD1	TRBV27	TRBJ2-7	.	TGTGCCAGCGGGGGACAGGGGGCCTACGAGCAGTACTTC	CASGGQGAYEQYF
16	.	TRBV5-1	TRBJ2-1	.	TGCGCCAGCAGCCCACAAAGTATCGGGTCCTACAATGAGCAGTTCTTC	CASSPQSIGSYNEQFF
14	.	TRBV7-9	TRBJ2-7	.	TGTGCCAGCAGCTCACCGACAGATCCCTACGAGCAGTACTTC	CASSSPTDPYEQYF
16	TRBD2	TRBV10-3	TRBJ2-2	.	TGTGCCATCAGTGAGCGAGCGGGGGGGCGCGGCGGGGAGCTGTTTTTT	CAISERAGGRGGELFF
15	.	TRBV4-3	TRBJ2-3	.	TGCGCCAGCAGCCAAGAACGAGGGAGGACAGATACGCAGTATTTT	CASSQERGRTDTQYF
16	.	TRBV23-1	TRBJ1-5	.	TGCGCCAGCAGTCAATCGAGGGGGTATAGCAATCAGCCCCAGCATTTT	CASSQSRGYSNQPQHF
15	.	TRBV6-4	TRBJ1-2	few	TGTGCCAGCAGCCCCCAGGGGCCTTGGACCTATGGCTACACCTTC	CASSPQGPWTYGYTF
16	TRBD1	TRBV5-1	TRBJ2-2	.	TGCGCCAGCAGCTTGATGTCACAGGGGGCCGGCGGGGAGCTGTTTTTT	CASSLMSQGAGGELFF
16	TRBD2	TRBV7-2	TRBJ2-3	.	TGTGCCAGCAGCTTAGAGTTAGCGGGGGGGCTGGATACGCAGTATTTT	CASSLELAGGLDTQYF
12	.	TRBV7-9	TRBJ1-4	.	TGTGCCAGCAGCTACAATATAGAAAAACTGTTTTTT	CASSYNIEKLFF
16	TRBD2	TRBV9	TRBJ2-3	.	TGTGCCAGCAGCGTAGGGGCTAGCGGGGCCTTCGATACGCAGTATTTT	CASSVGASGAFDTQYF
15	TRBD2	TRBV11-3	TRBJ2-3	.	TGTGCCAGCAGCTCGTACCCCGCGGGGGAAAATACGCAGTATTTT	CASSSYPAGENTQYF
14	.	TRBV9	TRBJ1-4	.	TGTGCCAGCAGCGTAGCCGGGACTAATGAAAAACTGTTTTTT	CASSVAGTNEKLFF
13	TRBD1	TRBV7-2	TRBJ1-1	.	TGTGCCAGCAGCTTAGCCCGGACAGGGGAAGCTTTCTTT	CASSLARTGEAFF
16	.	TRBV27	TRBJ1-1	.	TGTGCCAGCAGTCCATGGGGGCGTACGACGGGCACTGAAGCTTTCTTT	CASSPWGRTTGTEAFF
13	TRBD1	TRBV7-3	TRBJ1-2	.	TGTGCCAGCAGCCGACAGGGCGATTATGGCTACACCTTC	CASSRQGDYGYTF
15	TRBD1	TRBV5-4	TRBJ2-3	.	TGTGCCAGCAGCTTGAGGGGGCCGGGCACAGATACGCAGTATTTT	CASSLRGPGTDTQYF
16	.	TRBV27	TRBJ2-2	.	TGTGCCAGCAGCAAGGGACTGTTTCAGAACACCGGGGAGCTGTTTTTT	CASSKGLFQNTGELFF
15	.	TRBV10-3	TRBJ2-1	.	TGTGCCATCAGTGAGGGGCTAGCGAGCTACAATGAGCAGTTCTTC	CAISEGLASYNEQFF